Below are 19 T cell receptor beta chains sequenced from a single sample in a study of CD8+ T cells in alopecia areata (dated by TCRdb to 2016 to 2018). Libraries were built with the immunoSEQ multiplex PCR assay. To provide template for TCR sequencing, every sample had RNA extracted and reverse transcribed into cDNA. TCRdb holds this immuneACCESS table with in-frame rearrangements only. Some clones are missing; in checked studies, unresolved V genes explain under half, and the rest has no known cause. The sample profile shows 180,000 or so clones; about three fifths of them were found once. The ten largest clones represent about 5.1% of the sample. The time point label for this specimen denotes: about 5 months on oral tofacitinib. According to the study, the label for this sample's treatment or condition signals: oral pan-JAK inhibitor, 5-10 mg twice daily. The sequencing used CD4+ T cells sorted from blood, collected at week 24, from a patient treated with tofacitinib. The receptors stem from a human donor with alopecia areata.

The chain links TRBV19 to TRBJ2-5; 7 bases are a match to TRBD1. This CDR3 contains 13 residues. Germline CDR1 LNHDA, CDR2 SQIVND (reference sequence). The V gene end was trimmed by 3 bases and the J gene end by 3 bases; junction bases not matched to a gene: 1. The CDR3 reads CASSIGTEETQYF. The CDR3 DNA follows: TGTGCCAGTAGTATCGGGACAGAAGAGACCCAGTACTTC.

The V call is TRBV19, the J call TRBJ2-7; TRBD1 is a possible D gene (5 bases). Germline loops: CDR1 LNHDA, CDR2 SQIVND (reference sequence). The V end lost 4 bases, the J end lost 0 bases, and 10 bases lay between the germline ends. The CDR3 contains 14 residues. CDR3 sequence: CASSSQTDSYEQYF. The CDR3 DNA reads as TGTGCCAGTAGTAGTCAGACAGACTCCTACGAGCAGTACTTC.

The chain links TRBV10-3 to TRBJ2-7; D gene ambiguous. V lost 4 bases and J 6 bases, leaving 7 bases between the germline ends. Germline CDR1 reads ENHRY; CDR2 reads SYGVKD. The CDR3 sequence is 11 residues long. CDR3 loop: CAISVGSEQYF. The DNA of the CDR3 is TGTGCCATCAGTGTGGGGTCCGAGCAGTACTTC.

This sequence joins TRBV5-6 and TRBJ1-2, with D maybe TRBD1 (6 bases). Trimming cost V 4 bases and J 7 bases, with 14 bases left between them. Germline CDR1 reads SGHDT; CDR2 reads YYEEEE. This CDR3 spans 13 amino acids. The CDR3 protein is CASSDGTRVGYTF. The CDR3 coding sequence is TGTGCCAGCAGCGACGGGACAAGGGTTGGCTACACCTTC.

V is TRBV5-6 and J is TRBJ2-7; unclear D gene. This CDR3 has 14 residues. CDR1 and CDR2 from the germline V gene are SGHDT and YYEEEE. V dropped 6 bases and J dropped 3 bases, with 16 bases sitting between them. The CDR3 DNA sequence: TGTGCCAGCATCCTGAACATGGACGGCTACGAGCAGTACTTC. This codes for CASILNMDGYEQYF.

The gene calls are TRBV5-4 and TRBJ2-3; D remains ambiguous. CDR3 length: 13 residues. CDR1 is SGHNT and CDR2 is YYREEE in the germline V gene (reference sequence). V lost 1 base to trimming and J lost 1 base, with 4 bases between them. The CDR3 sequence is CASSLPRTDTQYF. CDR3 DNA sequence: TGTGCCAGCAGCTTGCCGCGCACAGATACGCAGTATTTT.

This sequence joins TRBV5-4 and TRBJ2-2; 8 bases agree with TRBD2. The CDR3 loop spans 14 amino acids. Germline CDR1 SGHNT, CDR2 YYREEE (reference sequence). After removal of 4 bases from V and 7 bases from J, the junction contained 6 bases not matched to a gene. CDR3 in DNA: TGTGCCAGCAGCCAAGAGCGGGGGAACGGGGAGCTGTTTTTT. It yields the protein CASSQERGNGELFF.

The rearrangement uses TRBV30 and TRBJ1-5; D not resolved. In germline, CDR1 is GTSNPN, CDR2 SVGIG (reference sequence). There are 13 residues in the CDR3. V lost 0 bases to trimming and J lost 6 bases, with 9 bases between them. The CDR3 region is CAWSVHAGQPQHF. The DNA for the CDR3 is TGTGCCTGGAGTGTACATGCTGGTCAGCCCCAGCATTTT.

This chain links TRBV4-1 with TRBJ2-3, with D tentatively TRBD1 or TRBD2 (6 bases each). Germline V gives CDR1 MGHRA, CDR2 YSYEKL. Trimming removed 2 bases from V and 2 bases from J, with 14 bases in between. This CDR3 has 16 amino acids. This CDR3 is CASSQKGGGTTDTQYF. DNA of the CDR3: TGCGCCAGCAGCCAAAAGGGGGGCGGGACCACAGATACGCAGTATTTT.

The chain couples TRBV11-2 to TRBJ2-3; D might be TRBD2 (5 bases). V was shortened by 0 bases and J by 0 bases, with 7 bases between the two germline ends. There are 15 residues in the CDR3. Per germline, CDR1 SGHAT and CDR2 FQNNGV. CDR3 protein: CASSLDLASTDTQYF. Here the CDR3 DNA reads TGTGCCAGCAGCTTAGATTTAGCGAGCACAGATACGCAGTATTTT.

This rearrangement joins TRBV4-3 to TRBJ2-1, with 9 bases matching TRBD2. CDR3 size: 14 residues. Per germline, CDR1 LGHNA and CDR2 YSLEER. V was clipped by 4 bases and J by 8 bases; unmatched bases: 6. DNA of the CDR3: TGCGCCAGCAGCCCTTGGACTAGCGTGGATGAGCAGTTCTTC. Its protein product is CASSPWTSVDEQFF.

This clone was counted only a few times. CDR3 coding DNA: TGTGCCAGCAGCTCACCCGGCGGGGGGCGGCCGAACACTGAAGCTTTCTTT. Residues: CASSSPGGGRPNTEAFF. The chain carries TRBV7-2 and TRBJ1-1; D might be TRBD1 (6 bases). The CDR3 contains 17 residues. Germline-derived CDR1 and CDR2 are SGHTA and FQGNSA. V gave up 4 bases and J gave up 1 base, with 19 bases separating them. Full variable domain (outside the CDR3, taken from reference TRBV7-2 and TRBJ1-1): GAGVSQSPSNKVTEKGKDVELRCDPISGHTALYWYRQSLGQGLEFLIYFQGNSAPDKSGLPSDRFSAERTGGSVSTLTIQRTQQEDSAVYLCASSSPGGGRPNTEAFFGQGTRLTVV.

In DNA form, the CDR3 reads TGTGCCAGCAAAGCGGAAGAGACCCAGTACTTC. Residues: CASKAEETQYF. The chain is built from TRBV2 and TRBJ2-5; D perhaps matches TRBD2 (5 bases). Trimming stripped 7 bases from V and 3 bases from J, with 6 bases between. Per germline, CDR1 SNHLY and CDR2 FYNNEI. This CDR3 comprises 11 residues.

V and J are TRBV6-6 and TRBJ2-1; the match to TRBD2 covers 7 bases. The V gene's germline CDR1 is MNHNY and CDR2 SVGAGI (reference sequence). The CDR3 sequence is 15 residues long. The V gene end was trimmed by 0 bases and the J gene end by 5 bases; junction bases not matched to a gene: 4. The CDR3 is CASSYSSGWDNEQFF. CDR3 sequence (DNA): TGTGCCAGCAGTTACTCTAGCGGGTGGGACAATGAGCAGTTCTTC.

The rearrangement uses TRBV23-1 and TRBJ1-5; D call uncertain. TRBV23-1 is an open reading frame, and its role is uncertain. The CDR3 sequence is 13 residues long. V was shortened by 7 bases and J by 6 bases, with 13 bases between the two germline ends. The CDR3 region is CASKKAEAQPQHF. In DNA, the CDR3 is TGCGCCAGCAAAAAAGCGGAGGCTCAGCCCCAGCATTTT.

DNA of the CDR3: TGTGCCAGCAGCCCCTGGACAGGCGGGACTGAAGCTTTCTTT. Translating it yields CASSPWTGGTEAFF. The chain couples TRBV11-2 to TRBJ1-1; TRBD1 matches at 7 bases. The ends lost 5 bases at V and 5 bases at J; junction bases unmatched: 8. The CDR3 has 14 residues. Germline CDR1 is SGHAT and CDR2 is FQNNGV.

CDR3 sequence: CASSDGDQPQHF. CDR3 nucleotide sequence: TGTGCCAGCAGTGACGGGGATCAGCCCCAGCATTTT. The rearrangement joins TRBV2 to TRBJ1-5; D call uncertain. The germline V and J ends were trimmed by 3 bases and 5 bases, with 5 bases remaining between them. This CDR3 comprises 12 residues. Per germline, CDR1 SNHLY and CDR2 FYNNEI.

The chain is built from TRBV5-1 and TRBJ1-4; no firm D call. The CDR3 sequence is 16 residues long. The V and J ends lost 1 base and 7 bases respectively, with 17 bases between them. CDR1 is SGHRS, CDR2 YFSETQ, per germline. CDR3 in amino acids: CASSLYSQIESEKLFF. In nucleotides, the CDR3 is TGCGCCAGCAGCTTGTACTCCCAGATTGAATCTGAAAAACTGTTTTTT.

J is TRBJ2-5 and V is TRBV29-1, with D uncertain. The CDR3 has 12 residues. The V gene lost 4 bases and the J gene lost 5 bases, with 11 bases spanning the gap. Germline loops: CDR1 SQVTM, CDR2 ANQGSEA. CDR3 in amino acids: CSVVLSDETQYF. The CDR3, as DNA: TGCAGCGTTGTTCTTAGTGATGAGACCCAGTACTTC.